This T cell receptor beta chain originates from a study of blood T cells in healthy people across ages. This clonotype has just a few counts. Its cognate antigen is unknown. Primed by a sample-barcoded 5' primer and a J-beta primer mix, a second PCR proceeded for 7 to 11 cycles. Every sample gave at least 3 million paired-end reads containing CDR3. TCRdb ran MiXCR on the 5' RACE reads and lists one entry per CDR3 protein. Of 1 million to 1.2 million distinct CDR3 sequences listed, around two fifths are singletons. Overall study findings and caveats: Long-lived donors had more naive CD4+ cells and higher diversity than aged donors. Roughly linear age-related decline in beta diversity appeared, significant by age roughly 40.

The CDR3 totals 17 residues. Germline CDR1 is MNHNS and CDR2 is SASEGT. J was trimmed by 6 bases and V by 5 bases; bases with no gene match: 12. This TCR derives from a man between 18 and 29 years old in good health. The sample comprised blood. This rearrangement joins TRBV6-1 to TRBJ2-3, with 12 bases lining up with TRBD2. DNA of the CDR3: TGTGCCAGCAGTCCTGGACTAGCGGGGATTTGGGCGGATACGCAGTATTTT. Its translation is CASSPGLAGIWADTQYF.